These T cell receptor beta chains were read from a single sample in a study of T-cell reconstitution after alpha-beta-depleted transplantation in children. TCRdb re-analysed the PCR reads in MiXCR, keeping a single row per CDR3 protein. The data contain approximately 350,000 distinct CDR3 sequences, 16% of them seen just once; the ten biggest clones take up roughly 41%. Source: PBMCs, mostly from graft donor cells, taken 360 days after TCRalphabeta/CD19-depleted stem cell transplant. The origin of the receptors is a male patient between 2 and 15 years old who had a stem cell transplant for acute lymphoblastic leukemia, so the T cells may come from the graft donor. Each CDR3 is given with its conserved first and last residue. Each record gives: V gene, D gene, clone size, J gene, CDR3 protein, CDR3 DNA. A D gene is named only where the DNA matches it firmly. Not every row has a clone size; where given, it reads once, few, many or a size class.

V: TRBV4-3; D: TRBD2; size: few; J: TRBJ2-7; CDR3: CASSRGAGVGLGYEQYF; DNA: TGCGCCAGCAGCCGCGGAGCGGGAGTTGGTCTTGGATACGAGCAGTACTTC
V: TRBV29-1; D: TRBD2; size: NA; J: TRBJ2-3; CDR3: CSVEDVLAARQYF; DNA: TGCAGCGTTGAAGATGTGCTAGCGGCCCGGCAGTATTTT
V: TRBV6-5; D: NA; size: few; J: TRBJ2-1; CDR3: CASSYIPPVYNEQFF; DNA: TGTGCCAGCAGTTACATTCCACCGGTCTACAATGAGCAGTTCTTC
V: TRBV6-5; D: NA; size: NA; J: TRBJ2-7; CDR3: CASSYSALQTGFYEQYF; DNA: TGTGCCAGCAGTTACTCGGCGCTACAAACAGGGTTCTACGAGCAGTACTTC
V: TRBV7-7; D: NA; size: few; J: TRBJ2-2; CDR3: CASSSRGEHRAGELFF; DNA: TGTGCTAGCAGCTCGCGAGGAGAACACAGGGCCGGGGAGCTGTTTTTT
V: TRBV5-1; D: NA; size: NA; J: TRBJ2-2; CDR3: CASSREQAPGELFF; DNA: TGCGCCAGCAGCCGTGAGCAGGCTCCCGGGGAGCTGTTTTTT
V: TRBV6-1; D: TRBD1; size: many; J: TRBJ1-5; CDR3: CASPRDRHSNQPQHF; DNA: TGTGCCAGCCCGCGGGACAGACATAGCAATCAGCCCCAGCATTTT
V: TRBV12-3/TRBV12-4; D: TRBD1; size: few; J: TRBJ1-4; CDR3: CASSPTGEMSEKLFF; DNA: TGTGCCAGCAGCCCCACAGGGGAGATGAGTGAAAAACTGTTTTTT
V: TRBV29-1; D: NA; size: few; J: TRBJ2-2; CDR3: CSVVGGMRTGELFF; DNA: TGCAGCGTTGTTGGGGGAATGAGGACCGGGGAGCTGTTTTTT
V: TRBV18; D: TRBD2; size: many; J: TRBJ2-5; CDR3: CASSPSGSRETQYF; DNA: TGTGCCAGCTCACCTAGCGGGAGCCGTGAGACCCAGTACTTC
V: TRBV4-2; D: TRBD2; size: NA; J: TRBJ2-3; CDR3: CASSQGVLMIGGRKRDTQYF; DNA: TGTGCCAGCAGCCAAGGGGTCCTCATGATTGGCGGGAGGAAACGAGATACGCAGTATTTT
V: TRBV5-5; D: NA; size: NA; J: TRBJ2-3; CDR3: CASSLAVARDTDTQYF; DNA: TGTGCCAGCAGCTTGGCCGTCGCGAGGGACACAGATACGCAGTATTTT
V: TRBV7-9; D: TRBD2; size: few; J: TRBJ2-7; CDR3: CASSSPTSGKQYF; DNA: TGTGCCAGCAGCTCCCCGACTAGCGGGAAGCAGTACTTC
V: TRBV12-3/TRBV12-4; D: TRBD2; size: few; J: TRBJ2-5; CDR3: CASSLTSGRETQYF; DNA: TGTGCCAGCAGTCTGACTAGCGGGAGGGAGACCCAGTACTTC
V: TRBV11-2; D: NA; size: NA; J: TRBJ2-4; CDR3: CASSLFRGRLNHLAKNIQYF; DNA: TGTGCCAGCAGCTTATTCCGGGGGCGCCTGAACCATCTAGCCAAAAACATTCAGTACTTC
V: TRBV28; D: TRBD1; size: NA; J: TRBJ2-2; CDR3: CASSQPGQGAEGELFF; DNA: TGTGCCAGCAGCCAACCAGGACAGGGGGCGGAGGGGGAGCTGTTTTTT
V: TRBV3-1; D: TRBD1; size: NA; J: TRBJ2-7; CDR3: CASSQVWTGSYEQYF; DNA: TGTGCCAGCAGCCAAGTCTGGACAGGGAGCTACGAGCAGTACTTC
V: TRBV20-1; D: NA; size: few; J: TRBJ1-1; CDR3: CSATGIFF; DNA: TGCAGTGCTACCGGGATTTTCTTT
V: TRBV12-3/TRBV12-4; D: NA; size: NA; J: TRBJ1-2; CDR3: CASSPRTGWDYGYTF; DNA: TGTGCCAGCAGTCCTCGAACAGGGTGGGACTATGGCTACACCTTC
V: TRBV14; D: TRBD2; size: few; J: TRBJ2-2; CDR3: CASSRWSGSGSTGELFF; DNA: TGTGCCAGCAGCCGATGGAGCGGGAGCGGCTCCACCGGGGAGCTGTTTTTT
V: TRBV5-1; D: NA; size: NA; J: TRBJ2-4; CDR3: CASSFGDQGTKNIQYF; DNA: TGCGCCAGCAGCTTCGGGGATCAGGGAACCAAAAACATTCAGTACTTC
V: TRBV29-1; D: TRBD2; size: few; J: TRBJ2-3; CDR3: CSVEGVGGPTDTQYF; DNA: TGCAGCGTTGAAGGAGTGGGAGGGCCAACAGATACGCAGTATTTT
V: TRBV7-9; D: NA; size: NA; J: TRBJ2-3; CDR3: CASSLSKGTDTQYF; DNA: TGTGCCAGCAGCTTGAGTAAGGGAACAGATACGCAGTATTTT
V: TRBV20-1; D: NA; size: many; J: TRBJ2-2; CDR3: CSAQEGAPGELFF; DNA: TGCAGTGCACAGGAGGGAGCCCCCGGGGAGCTGTTTTTT
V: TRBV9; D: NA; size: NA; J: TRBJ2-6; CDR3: CASSVEKSSGANVLTF; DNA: TGTGCCAGCAGCGTAGAAAAGAGCTCTGGGGCCAACGTCCTGACTTTC
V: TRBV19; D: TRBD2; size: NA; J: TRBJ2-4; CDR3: CASSRPGLGSVQYF; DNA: TGTGCCAGTAGCCGTCCGGGACTAGGGTCAGTTCAGTACTTC
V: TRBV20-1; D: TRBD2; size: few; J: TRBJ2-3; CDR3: CSAIAGNTDTQYF; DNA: TGCAGTGCTATAGCGGGAAATACAGATACGCAGTATTTT
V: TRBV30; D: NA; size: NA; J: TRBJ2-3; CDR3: CAWTRQVADTQYF; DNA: TGTGCCTGGACCCGACAGGTTGCAGATACGCAGTATTTT
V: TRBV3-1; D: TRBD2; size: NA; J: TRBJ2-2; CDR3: CASSFYRGLDGTGELFF; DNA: TGTGCCAGCAGCTTCTATCGCGGACTAGACGGCACCGGGGAGCTGTTTTTT
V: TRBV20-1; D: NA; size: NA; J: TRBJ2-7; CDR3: CSARGSSYEQYF; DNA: TGCAGTGCGCGGGGCAGCTCCTACGAGCAGTACTTC
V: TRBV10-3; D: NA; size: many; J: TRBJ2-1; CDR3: CAIRPFPSSYNEQFF; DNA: TGTGCCATCAGACCTTTCCCGAGCTCCTACAATGAGCAGTTCTTC
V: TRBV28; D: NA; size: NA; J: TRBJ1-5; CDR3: CASSLFGGGTTQPQHF; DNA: TGTGCCAGCAGTTTATTCGGGGGAGGGACGACTCAGCCCCAGCATTTT